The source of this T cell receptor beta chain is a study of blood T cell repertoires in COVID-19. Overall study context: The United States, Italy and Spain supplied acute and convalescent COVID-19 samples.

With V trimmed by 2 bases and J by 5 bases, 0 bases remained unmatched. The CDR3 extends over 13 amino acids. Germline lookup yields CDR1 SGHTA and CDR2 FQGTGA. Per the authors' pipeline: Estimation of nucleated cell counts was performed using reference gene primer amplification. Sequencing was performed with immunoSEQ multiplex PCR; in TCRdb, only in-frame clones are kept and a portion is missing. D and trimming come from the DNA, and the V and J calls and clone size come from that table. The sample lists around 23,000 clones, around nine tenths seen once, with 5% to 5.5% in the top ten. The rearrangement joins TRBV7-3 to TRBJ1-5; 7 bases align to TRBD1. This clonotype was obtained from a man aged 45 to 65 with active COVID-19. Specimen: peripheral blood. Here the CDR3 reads CASSLDRDQPQHF. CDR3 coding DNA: TGTGCCAGCAGCTTAGACAGGGATCAGCCCCAGCATTTT.